Listed here are 16 T cell receptor beta chains from one sample, sequenced in a study of T cell repertoires in cytomegalovirus infection. These receptors' targets are unknown. TCRdb processed the reads anew with MiXCR; each CDR3 protein has one entry. The sample contains 40,000 to 60,000 distinct CDR3 sequences, about a fifth of which appear only once. Sample: CD8+ T cells from cultured PBMCs, taken from culture after CMV antigen stimulation. The receptors were sampled from a human donor in good health (CMV status not recorded). Some clones in this sample may be carry-over from other donors' samples.

The V call is TRBV11-2, the J call TRBJ2-2; a weak D match, TRBD2 (5 bases). CDR1 SGHAT and CDR2 FQNNGV come from the germline V gene. V shed 5 bases and J shed 5 bases, with 15 bases lying between them. The CDR3 extends over 15 amino acids. This chain's CDR3 is CASSPGPRGTGELFF. The DNA of the CDR3 is TGTGCCAGCAGCCCCGGACCCAGAGGGACCGGGGAGCTGTTTTTT.

The chain carries TRBV10-2 and TRBJ1-5; D not certain. V was cut by 0 bases and J by 4 bases, with 10 bases left in between. This CDR3 region has 15 residues. Germline-derived CDR1 and CDR2 are WSHSY and SAAADI. The CDR3 nucleotides are TGCGCCAGCAGTGAGTCGACCTCTGGAAATCAGCCCCAGCATTTT. Translating it yields CASSESTSGNQPQHF.

The gene calls are TRBV7-2 and TRBJ2-7; possible D gene TRBD1, 5 bases. The CDR3 contains 15 residues. Deletions cut 5 bases from V and 0 bases from J, with 14 bases between. Germline V gene data show CDR1 as SGHTA and CDR2 as FQGNSA. CDR3 DNA: TGTGCCAGCAGCGATCGACAGTGGGGCTCCTACGAGCAGTACTTC. Amino acids: CASSDRQWGSYEQYF.

There are a few counts of this clonotype. The J gene is TRBJ1-2, the V gene TRBV7-2; the D is unclear. Germline CDR1 reads SGHTA; CDR2 reads FQGNSA. Trimming removed 1 base at V and 6 bases at J, with 12 bases between. The CDR3 is made up of 14 amino acids. CDR3 nucleotide sequence: TGTGCCAGCAGCTTAGGCGGGGTGGATAATGGCTACACCTTC. It yields the protein CASSLGGVDNGYTF.

This CDR3 reads CASSQDEAGQNNSPLHF. CDR3 DNA sequence: TGCGCCAGCAGCCAAGATGAAGCGGGACAAAATAATTCACCCCTCCACTTT. V and J are TRBV4-3 and TRBJ1-6; possibly TRBD1 for D (6 bases). Trimming stripped 0 bases from V and 5 bases from J, with 14 bases between. CDR3 length equals 17 residues. The germline V gene encodes CDR1 LGHNA and CDR2 YSLEER.

The chain employs TRBV6-2 or TRBV6-3 and TRBJ2-5; D might be TRBD1 (7 bases). The germline V and J ends were trimmed by 6 bases and 5 bases, with 16 bases remaining between them. This CDR3 has 14 amino acids. CDR1 MNHEY and CDR2 SVGEGT come from the germline V gene. The CDR3 DNA is TGTGCCAGCAGCCTACGTCAGGGGGGCGAGACCCAGTACTTC. Amino acid sequence: CASSLRQGGETQYF.

This sequence joins TRBV7-9 and TRBJ1-4; TRBD1 matches at 7 bases. V was clipped by 5 bases and J by 7 bases; unmatched bases: 13. This CDR3 is 16 amino acids long. Germline CDR1 and CDR2: SEHNR and FQNEAQ (reference sequence). CDR3 nucleotide sequence: TGTGCCAGCAGCAACCGGACAGGTGGGGTGGGTGAAAAACTGTTTTTT. Its translation is CASSNRTGGVGEKLFF.

The V gene is TRBV27, the J gene TRBJ2-7, with 7 bases fitting TRBD1. Germline CDR1 is MNHEY and CDR2 is SMNVEV (reference sequence). This CDR3 contains 14 residues. With V trimmed by 4 bases and J by 0 bases, 3 bases remained unmatched. The CDR3 spells CASSSWDSSYEQYF. The CDR3 DNA follows: TGTGCCAGCAGTTCATGGGACAGCTCCTACGAGCAGTACTTC.

In its sample, this clonotype was seen many times. This chain joins TRBV7-9 and TRBJ2-7; 9 bases match TRBD1. Germline V gives CDR1 SEHNR, CDR2 FQNEAQ (reference sequence). This CDR3 is built from 15 residues. After removal of 1 base from V and 2 bases from J, the junction contained 3 bases not matched to a gene. CDR3 sequence: CASSLERDRAYEQYF. Here the CDR3 DNA reads TGTGCCAGCAGCTTAGAAAGGGACAGGGCCTACGAGCAGTACTTC.

The gene calls are TRBV10-3 and TRBJ2-7; D is uncertain. Germline CDR1 is ENHRY and CDR2 is SYGVKD. This CDR3 spans 13 amino acids. V gave up 1 base and J gave up 7 bases, with 11 bases separating them. The CDR3 loop reads CAISEYSTEEQYF. The CDR3 nucleotides are TGTGCCATCAGTGAGTACAGCACTGAGGAGCAGTACTTC.

This clonotype was observed a few times. This rearrangement joins TRBV2 to TRBJ2-7; 10 bases line up with TRBD2. This CDR3 has 15 residues. The germline V gene has CDR1 SNHLY and CDR2 FYNNEI. Trimming took 3 bases from V and 2 from J; bases not matched to a gene: 4. The CDR3 region has the DNA TGTGCCAGCAGTGATTGGACTAGCGGCGCCTACGAGCAGTACTTC. Translated: CASSDWTSGAYEQYF.

The chain combines TRBV9 with TRBJ1-1; no clear D gene. The germline V gene has CDR1 SGDLS and CDR2 YYNGEE. Trimming left V 1 base short and J 0 bases short, with 7 bases between. This CDR3 spans 14 amino acids. CDR3 in amino acids: CASSVSGVNTEAFF. The CDR3 coding sequence is TGTGCCAGCAGCGTAAGCGGGGTGAACACTGAAGCTTTCTTT.

The DNA for the CDR3 is TGTGCCAGCTATGGACAGGGCCCTAAGGGGGCTAACTATGGCTACACCTTC. Encoded protein: CASYGQGPKGANYGYTF. The chain combines TRBV12-3 or TRBV12-4 with TRBJ1-2; TRBD1 agrees at 8 bases. CDR3 size: 17 residues. Losses at the gene ends were 8 bases for V and 0 bases for J; bases not matched to a gene: 14.

The rearrangement links TRBV12-3 or TRBV12-4 to TRBJ2-7; TRBD1 matches at 9 bases. The V segment lost 4 bases and the J segment 1 base; nucleotides outside the gene matches: 5. The CDR3 is made up of 15 amino acids. This chain's CDR3 is CASSSTGGRSYEQYF. The CDR3 nucleotides are TGTGCCAGCAGTTCGACAGGGGGTAGATCCTACGAGCAGTACTTC.

This clonotype has more than one count but fewer than ten. This sequence joins TRBV9 and TRBJ1-6; D is possibly TRBD1 (6 bases). The V gene's germline CDR1 is SGDLS and CDR2 YYNGEE. V gave up 0 bases and J gave up 9 bases, with 7 bases separating them. The CDR3 runs to 13 residues. CDR3 sequence reads: CASSVGTASPLHF. CDR3 DNA: TGTGCCAGCAGCGTAGGGACAGCTTCACCCCTCCACTTT.

This clonotype was seen a handful of times. The chain links TRBV28 to TRBJ2-7, with D uncertain. V lost 3 bases, J lost 5 bases, and 8 bases lay in between. This CDR3 region has 12 residues. Germline lookup yields CDR1 MDHEN and CDR2 SYDVKM. This CDR3 reads CASSFSEDEQYF. The CDR3 DNA is TGTGCCAGCAGTTTCTCCGAGGACGAGCAGTACTTC.